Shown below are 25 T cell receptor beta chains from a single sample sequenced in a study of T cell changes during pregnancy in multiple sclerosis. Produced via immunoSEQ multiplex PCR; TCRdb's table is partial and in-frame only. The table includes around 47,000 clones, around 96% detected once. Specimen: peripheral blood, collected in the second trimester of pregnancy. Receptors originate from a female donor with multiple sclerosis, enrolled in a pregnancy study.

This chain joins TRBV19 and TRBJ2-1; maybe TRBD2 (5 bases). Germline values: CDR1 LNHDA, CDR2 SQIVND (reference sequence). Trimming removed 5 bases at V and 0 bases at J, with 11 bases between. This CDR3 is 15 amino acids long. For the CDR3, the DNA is TGTGCCAGTAGTCCGTCTAGCCGCTCCTACAATGAGCAGTTCTTC. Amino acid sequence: CASSPSSRSYNEQFF.

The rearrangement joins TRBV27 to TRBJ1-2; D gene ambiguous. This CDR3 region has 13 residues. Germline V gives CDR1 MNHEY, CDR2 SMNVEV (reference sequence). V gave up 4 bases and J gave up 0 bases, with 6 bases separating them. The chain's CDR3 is CASSSRPNYGYTF. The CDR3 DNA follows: TGTGCCAGCAGTTCCAGGCCTAACTATGGCTACACCTTC.

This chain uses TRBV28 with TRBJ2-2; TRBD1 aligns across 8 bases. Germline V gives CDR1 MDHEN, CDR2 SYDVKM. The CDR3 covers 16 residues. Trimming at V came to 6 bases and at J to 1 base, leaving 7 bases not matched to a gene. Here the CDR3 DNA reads TGTGCCAGCAGCCCTCCCGGGACAGGGAACACCGGGGAGCTGTTTTTT. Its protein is CASSPPGTGNTGELFF.

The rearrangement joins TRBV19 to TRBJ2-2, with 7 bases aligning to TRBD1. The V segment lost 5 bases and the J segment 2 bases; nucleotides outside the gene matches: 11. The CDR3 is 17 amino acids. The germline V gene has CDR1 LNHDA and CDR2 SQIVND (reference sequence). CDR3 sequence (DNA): TGTGCCAGTAGTGCACAGGGGTCCCCCTCTAACACCGGGGAGCTGTTTTTT. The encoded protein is CASSAQGSPSNTGELFF.

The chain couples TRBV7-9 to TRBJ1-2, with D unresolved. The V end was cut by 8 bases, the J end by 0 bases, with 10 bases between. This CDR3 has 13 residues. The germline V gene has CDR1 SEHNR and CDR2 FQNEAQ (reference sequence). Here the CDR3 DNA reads TGTGCCAGCGTATCACAAGCTAACTATGGCTACACCTTC. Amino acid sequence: CASVSQANYGYTF.

The CDR3 is CASSLELAGGLGEDTQYF. CDR3 bases: TGCGCCAGCAGCTTGGAGCTAGCGGGGGGCCTAGGGGAAGATACGCAGTATTTT. The chain uses TRBV5-1 and TRBJ2-3; 11 nucleotides line up with TRBD2. The germline gives CDR1 SGHRS, CDR2 YFSETQ. The V segment lost 0 bases and the J segment 5 bases; nucleotides outside the gene matches: 11. The length of the CDR3 is 18 residues.

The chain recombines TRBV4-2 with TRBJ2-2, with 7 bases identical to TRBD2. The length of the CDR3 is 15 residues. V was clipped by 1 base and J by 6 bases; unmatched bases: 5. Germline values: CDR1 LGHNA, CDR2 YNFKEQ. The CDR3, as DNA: TGTGCCAGCAGCCAAGGAGGACTAGAGTCCGGGGAGCTGTTTTTT. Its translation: CASSQGGLESGELFF.

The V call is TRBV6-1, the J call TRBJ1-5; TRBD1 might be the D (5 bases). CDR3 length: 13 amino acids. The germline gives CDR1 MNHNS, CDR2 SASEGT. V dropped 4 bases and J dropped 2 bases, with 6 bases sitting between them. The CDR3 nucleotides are TGTGCCAGCAGTGTACAGGGCAATCAGCCCCAGCATTTT. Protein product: CASSVQGNQPQHF.

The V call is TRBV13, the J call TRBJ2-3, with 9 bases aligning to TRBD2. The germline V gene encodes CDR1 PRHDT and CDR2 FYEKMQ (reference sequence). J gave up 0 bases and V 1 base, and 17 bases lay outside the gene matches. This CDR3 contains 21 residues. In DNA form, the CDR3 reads TGTGCCAGCAGCTTAGAACCCCGCGGGGGTAGCGGGAGATCGAGCACAGATACGCAGTATTTT. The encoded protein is CASSLEPRGGSGRSSTDTQYF.

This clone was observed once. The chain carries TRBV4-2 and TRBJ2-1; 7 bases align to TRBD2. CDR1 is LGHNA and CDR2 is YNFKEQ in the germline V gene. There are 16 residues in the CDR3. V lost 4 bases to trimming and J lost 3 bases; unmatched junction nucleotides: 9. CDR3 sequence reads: CASSPLLASNYNEQFF. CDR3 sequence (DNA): TGTGCCAGCAGCCCGCTACTAGCGAGCAACTACAATGAGCAGTTCTTC.

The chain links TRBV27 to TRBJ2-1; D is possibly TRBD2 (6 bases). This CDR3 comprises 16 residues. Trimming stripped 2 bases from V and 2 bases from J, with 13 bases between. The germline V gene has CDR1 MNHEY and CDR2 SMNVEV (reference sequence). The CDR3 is CASSLLRGMTYNEQFF. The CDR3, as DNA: TGTGCCAGCAGTTTACTCCGGGGGATGACCTACAATGAGCAGTTCTTC.

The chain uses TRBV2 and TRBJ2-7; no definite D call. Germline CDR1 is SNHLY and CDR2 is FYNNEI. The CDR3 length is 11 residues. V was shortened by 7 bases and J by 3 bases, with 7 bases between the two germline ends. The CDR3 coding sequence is TGTGCCAGCACTGGCGGCTACGAGCAGTACTTC. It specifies CASTGGYEQYF.

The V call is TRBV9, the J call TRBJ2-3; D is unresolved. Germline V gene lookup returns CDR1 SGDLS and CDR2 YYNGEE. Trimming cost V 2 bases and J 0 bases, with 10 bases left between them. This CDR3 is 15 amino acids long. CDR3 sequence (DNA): TGTGCCAGCAGCGTTAACCCAGGTAGCACAGATACGCAGTATTTT. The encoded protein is CASSVNPGSTDTQYF. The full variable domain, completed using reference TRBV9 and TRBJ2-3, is DSGVTQTPKHLITATGQRVTLRCSPRSGDLSVYWYQQSLDQGLQFLIQYYNGEERAKGNILERFSAQQFPDLHSELNLSSLELGDSALYFCASSVNPGSTDTQYFGPGTRLTVL.

The CDR3 region is CASSQDIRLAGVGEQFF. In DNA form, the CDR3 reads TGTGCCAGCAGCCAAGACATTAGACTAGCGGGGGTAGGGGAGCAGTTCTTC. The rearrangement links TRBV4-2 to TRBJ2-1; TRBD2 agrees at 12 bases. The CDR3 is made up of 17 amino acids. V dropped 0 bases and J dropped 10; count of bases not matched to a gene: 10. The germline V gene encodes CDR1 LGHNA and CDR2 YNFKEQ.

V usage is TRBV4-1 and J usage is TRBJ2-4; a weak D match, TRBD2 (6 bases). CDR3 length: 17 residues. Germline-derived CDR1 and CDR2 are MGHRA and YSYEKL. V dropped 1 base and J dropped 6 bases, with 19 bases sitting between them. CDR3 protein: CASSQGGHWEEVNIQYF. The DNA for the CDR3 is TGCGCCAGCAGCCAAGGCGGGCACTGGGAGGAGGTAAACATTCAGTACTTC.

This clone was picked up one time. CDR3 loop: CASSPDRGRGEAFF. CDR3 nucleotide sequence: TGTGCCAGCTCCCCGGACAGGGGGCGGGGTGAAGCTTTCTTT. The chain uses TRBV18 and TRBJ1-1; 11 bases map to TRBD1. The germline V gene has CDR1 KGHSH and CDR2 LQKENI. The junction had 7 bases not matched to a gene; V was cut back by 6 bases and J by 7 bases. The CDR3 runs to 14 residues.

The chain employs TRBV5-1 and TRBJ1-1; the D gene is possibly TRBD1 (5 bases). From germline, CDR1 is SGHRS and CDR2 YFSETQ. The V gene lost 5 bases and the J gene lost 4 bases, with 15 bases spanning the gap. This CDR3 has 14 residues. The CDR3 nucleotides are TGCGCCAGCAGAAGGGGAGGGGAGGGCACTGAAGCTTTCTTT. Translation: CASRRGGEGTEAFF.

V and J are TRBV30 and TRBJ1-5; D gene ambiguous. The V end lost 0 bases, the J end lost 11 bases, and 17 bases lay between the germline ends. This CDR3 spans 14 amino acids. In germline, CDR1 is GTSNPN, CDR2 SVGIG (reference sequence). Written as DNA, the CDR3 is TGTGCCTGGAGTGTACGGGGAGGCATAGGGTCCCAGCATTTT. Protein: CAWSVRGGIGSQHF. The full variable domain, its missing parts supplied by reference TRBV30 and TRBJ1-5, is SQTIHQWPATLVQPVGSPLSLECTVEGTSNPNLYWYRQAAGRGLQLLFYSVGIGQISSEVPQNLSASRPQDRQFILSSKKLLLSDSGFYLCAWSVRGGIGSQHFGDGTRLSIL.

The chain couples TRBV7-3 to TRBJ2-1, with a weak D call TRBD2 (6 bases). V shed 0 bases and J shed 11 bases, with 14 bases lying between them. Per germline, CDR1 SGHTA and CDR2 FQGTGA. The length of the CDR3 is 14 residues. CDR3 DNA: TGTGCCAGCAGCTTAACGGGGGGAGATCTACAGCAGTTCTTC. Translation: CASSLTGGDLQQFF.

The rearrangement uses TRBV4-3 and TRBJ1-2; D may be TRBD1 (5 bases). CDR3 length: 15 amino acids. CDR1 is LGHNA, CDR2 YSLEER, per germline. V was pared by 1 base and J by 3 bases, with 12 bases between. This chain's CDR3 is CASSQGRSRDYGYTF. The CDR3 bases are TGCGCCAGCAGCCAAGGAAGGAGCAGGGACTATGGCTACACCTTC.

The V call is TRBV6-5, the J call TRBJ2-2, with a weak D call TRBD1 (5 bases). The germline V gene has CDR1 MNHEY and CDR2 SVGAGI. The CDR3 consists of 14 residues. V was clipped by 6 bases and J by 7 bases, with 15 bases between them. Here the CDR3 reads CASRRQGFGGELFF. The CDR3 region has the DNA TGTGCCAGCAGACGCCAGGGTTTCGGCGGGGAGCTGTTTTTT.

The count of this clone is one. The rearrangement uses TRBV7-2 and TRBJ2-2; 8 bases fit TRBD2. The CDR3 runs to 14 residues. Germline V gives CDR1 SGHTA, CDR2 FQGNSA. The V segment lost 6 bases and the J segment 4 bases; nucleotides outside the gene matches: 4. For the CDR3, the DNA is TGTGCCAGCAGGAGCGGGAGTGTCACCGGGGAGCTGTTTTTT. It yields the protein CASRSGSVTGELFF. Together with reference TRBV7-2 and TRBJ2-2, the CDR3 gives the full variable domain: GAGVSQSPSNKVTEKGKDVELRCDPISGHTALYWYRQSLGQGLEFLIYFQGNSAPDKSGLPSDRFSAERTGGSVSTLTIQRTQQEDSAVYLCASRSGSVTGELFFGEGSRLTVL.

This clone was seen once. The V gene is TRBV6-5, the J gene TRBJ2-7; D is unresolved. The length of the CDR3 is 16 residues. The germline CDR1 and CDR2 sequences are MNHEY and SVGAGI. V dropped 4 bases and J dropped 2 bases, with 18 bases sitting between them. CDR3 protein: CASSSIRQVRPYEQYF. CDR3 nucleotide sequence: TGTGCCAGCAGTTCCATCCGACAAGTCCGGCCCTACGAGCAGTACTTC.

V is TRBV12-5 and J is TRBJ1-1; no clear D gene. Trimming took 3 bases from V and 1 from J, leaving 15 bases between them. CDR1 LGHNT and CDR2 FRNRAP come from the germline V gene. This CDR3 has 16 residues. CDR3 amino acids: CASGFGSRVGNTEAFF. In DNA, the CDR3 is TGTGCTAGTGGTTTCGGCTCGAGGGTAGGGAACACTGAAGCTTTCTTT.

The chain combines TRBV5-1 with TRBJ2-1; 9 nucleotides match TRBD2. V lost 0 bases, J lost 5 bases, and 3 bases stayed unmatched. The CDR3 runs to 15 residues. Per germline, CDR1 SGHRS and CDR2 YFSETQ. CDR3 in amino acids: CASSLVVAGDNEQFF. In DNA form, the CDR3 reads TGCGCCAGCAGCTTGGTGGTAGCGGGGGACAATGAGCAGTTCTTC.